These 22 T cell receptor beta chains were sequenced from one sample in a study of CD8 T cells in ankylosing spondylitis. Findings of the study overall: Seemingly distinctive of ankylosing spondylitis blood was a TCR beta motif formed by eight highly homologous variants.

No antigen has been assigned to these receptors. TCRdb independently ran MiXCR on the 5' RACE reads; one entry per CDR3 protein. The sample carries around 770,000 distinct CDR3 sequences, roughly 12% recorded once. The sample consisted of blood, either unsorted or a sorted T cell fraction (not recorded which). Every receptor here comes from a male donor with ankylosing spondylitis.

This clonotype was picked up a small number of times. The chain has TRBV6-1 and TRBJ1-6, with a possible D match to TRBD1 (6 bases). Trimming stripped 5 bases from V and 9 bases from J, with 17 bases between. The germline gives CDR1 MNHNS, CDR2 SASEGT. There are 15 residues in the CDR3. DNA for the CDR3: TGTGCCAGCAGTCCACAACAGGGCTGGACTTCACCCCTCCACTTT. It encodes CASSPQQGWTSPLHF.

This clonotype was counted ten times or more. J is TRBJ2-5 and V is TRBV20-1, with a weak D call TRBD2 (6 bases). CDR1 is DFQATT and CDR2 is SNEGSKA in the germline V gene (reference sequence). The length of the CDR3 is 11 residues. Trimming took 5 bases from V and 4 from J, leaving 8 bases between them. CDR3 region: CSADGGETQYF. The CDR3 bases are TGCAGTGCTGACGGGGGAGAGACCCAGTACTTC.

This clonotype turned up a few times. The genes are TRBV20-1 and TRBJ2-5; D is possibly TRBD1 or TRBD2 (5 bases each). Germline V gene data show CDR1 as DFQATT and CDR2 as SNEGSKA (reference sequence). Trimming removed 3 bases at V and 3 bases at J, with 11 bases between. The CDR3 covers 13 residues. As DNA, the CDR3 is TGCAGTGCTAGGATCCGGGGCAAAGAGACCCAGTACTTC. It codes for CSARIRGKETQYF.

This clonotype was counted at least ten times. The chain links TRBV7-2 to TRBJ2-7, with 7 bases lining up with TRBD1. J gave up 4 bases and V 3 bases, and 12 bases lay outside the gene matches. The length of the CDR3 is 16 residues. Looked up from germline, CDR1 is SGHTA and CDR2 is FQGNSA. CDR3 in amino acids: CASSFEGAESFYEQYF. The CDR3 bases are TGTGCCAGCAGCTTCGAGGGGGCAGAGAGCTTTTACGAGCAGTACTTC.

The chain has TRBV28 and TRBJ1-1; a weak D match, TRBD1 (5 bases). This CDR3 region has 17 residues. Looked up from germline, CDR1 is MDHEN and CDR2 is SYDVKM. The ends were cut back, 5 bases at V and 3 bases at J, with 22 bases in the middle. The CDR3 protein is CASSPRGSLPGDTEAFF. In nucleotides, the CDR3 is TGTGCCAGCAGTCCCCGGGGGTCGCTTCCCGGGGACACTGAAGCTTTCTTT.

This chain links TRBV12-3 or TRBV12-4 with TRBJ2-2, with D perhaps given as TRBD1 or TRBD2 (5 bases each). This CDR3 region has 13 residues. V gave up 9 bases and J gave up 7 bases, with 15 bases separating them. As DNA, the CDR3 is TGTGCCAGTCAAGTAGGGGCGGGCGGGGAGCTGTTTTTT. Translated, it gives CASQVGAGGELFF.

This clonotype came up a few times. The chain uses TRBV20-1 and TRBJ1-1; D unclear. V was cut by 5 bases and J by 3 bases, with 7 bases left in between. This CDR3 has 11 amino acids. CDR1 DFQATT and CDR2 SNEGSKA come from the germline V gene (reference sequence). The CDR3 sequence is CSAPPYTEAFF. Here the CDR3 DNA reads TGCAGTGCTCCTCCTTACACTGAAGCTTTCTTT.

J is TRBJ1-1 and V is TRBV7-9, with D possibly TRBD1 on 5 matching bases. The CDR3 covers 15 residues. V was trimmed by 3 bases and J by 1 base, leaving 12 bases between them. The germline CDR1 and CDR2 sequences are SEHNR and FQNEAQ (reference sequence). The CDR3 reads CASSFPSQGNTEAFF. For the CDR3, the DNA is TGTGCCAGCAGCTTCCCTTCTCAGGGGAACACTGAAGCTTTCTTT. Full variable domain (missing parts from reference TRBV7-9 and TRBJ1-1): DTGVSQNPRHKITKRGQNVTFRCDPISEHNRLYWYRQTLGQGPEFLTYFQNEAQLEKSRLLSDRFSAERPKGSFSTLEIQRTEQGDSAMYLCASSFPSQGNTEAFFGQGTRLTVV.

CDR3 sequence reads: CASSQRTSGDSEQFF. The DNA for the CDR3 is TGTGCCAGCAGCCAGAGGACTAGCGGGGATAGTGAGCAGTTCTTC. The chain carries TRBV7-2 and TRBJ2-1; TRBD2 agrees at 12 bases. Germline CDR1 SGHTA, CDR2 FQGNSA. The CDR3 extends over 15 amino acids. V lost 5 bases, J lost 9 bases, and 8 bases stayed unmatched.

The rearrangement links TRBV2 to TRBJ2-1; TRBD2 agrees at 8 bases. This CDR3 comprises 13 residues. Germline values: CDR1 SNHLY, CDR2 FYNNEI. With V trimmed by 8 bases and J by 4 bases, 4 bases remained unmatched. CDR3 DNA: TGTGCCAGCGGGGAGCGGGGGTACAATGAGCAGTTCTTC. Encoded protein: CASGERGYNEQFF.

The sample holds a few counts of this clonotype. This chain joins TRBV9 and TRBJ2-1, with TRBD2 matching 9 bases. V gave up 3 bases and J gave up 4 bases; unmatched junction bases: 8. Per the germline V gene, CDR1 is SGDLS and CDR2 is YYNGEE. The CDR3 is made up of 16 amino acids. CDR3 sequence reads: CASSGPGLAPYNEQFF. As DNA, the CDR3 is TGTGCCAGCAGCGGACCGGGACTAGCACCTTACAATGAGCAGTTCTTC.

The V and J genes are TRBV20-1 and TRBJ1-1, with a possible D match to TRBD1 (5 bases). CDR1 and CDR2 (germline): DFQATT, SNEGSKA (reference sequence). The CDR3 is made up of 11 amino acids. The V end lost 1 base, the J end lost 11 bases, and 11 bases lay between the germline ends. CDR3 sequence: CSARGGSRAFF. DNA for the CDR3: TGCAGTGCTAGAGGGGGGAGTAGGGCTTTCTTT.

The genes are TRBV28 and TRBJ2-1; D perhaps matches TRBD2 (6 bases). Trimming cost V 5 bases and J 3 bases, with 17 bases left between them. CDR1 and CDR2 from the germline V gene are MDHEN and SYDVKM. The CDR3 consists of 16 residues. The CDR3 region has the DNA TGTGCCAGCAGTCCTTGGGGAGGTCCTGGCTACAATGAGCAGTTCTTC. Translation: CASSPWGGPGYNEQFF. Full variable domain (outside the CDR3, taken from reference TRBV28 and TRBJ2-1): DVKVTQSSRYLVKRTGEKVFLECVQDMDHENMFWYRQDPGLGLRLIYFSYDVKMKEKGDIPEGYSVSREKKERFSLILESASTNQTSMYLCASSPWGGPGYNEQFFGPGTRLTVL.

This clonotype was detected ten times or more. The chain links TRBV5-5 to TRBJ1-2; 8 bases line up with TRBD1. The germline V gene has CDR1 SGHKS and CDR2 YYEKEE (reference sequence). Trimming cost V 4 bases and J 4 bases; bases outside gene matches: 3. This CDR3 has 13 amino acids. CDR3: CASSGTGGYGYTF. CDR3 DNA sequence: TGTGCCAGCAGCGGGACAGGAGGCTATGGCTACACCTTC. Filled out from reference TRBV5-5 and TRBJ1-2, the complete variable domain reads DAGVTQSPTHLIKTRGQQVTLRCSPISGHKSVSWYQQVLGQGPQFIFQYYEKEERGRGNFPDRFSARQFPNYSSELNVNALLLGDSALYLCASSGTGGYGYTFGSGTRLTVV.

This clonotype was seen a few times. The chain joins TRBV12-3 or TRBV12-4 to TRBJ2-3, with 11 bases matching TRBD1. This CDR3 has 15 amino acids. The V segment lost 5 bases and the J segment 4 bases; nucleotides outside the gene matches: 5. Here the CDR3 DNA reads TGTGCCAGCAGTCGGACAGGGGGCTCATCAGATACGCAGTATTTT. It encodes CASSRTGGSSDTQYF.

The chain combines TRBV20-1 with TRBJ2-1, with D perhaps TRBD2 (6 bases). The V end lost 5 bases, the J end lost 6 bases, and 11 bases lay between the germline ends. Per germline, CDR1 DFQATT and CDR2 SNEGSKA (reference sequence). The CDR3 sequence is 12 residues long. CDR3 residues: CSASEGGNEQFF. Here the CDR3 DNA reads TGCAGTGCTTCCGAGGGAGGCAATGAGCAGTTCTTC.

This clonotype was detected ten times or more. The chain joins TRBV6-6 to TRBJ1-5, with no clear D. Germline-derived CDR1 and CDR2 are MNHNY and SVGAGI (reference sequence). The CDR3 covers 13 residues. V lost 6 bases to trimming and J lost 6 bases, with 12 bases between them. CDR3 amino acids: CASRNLGRQPQHF. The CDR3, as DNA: TGTGCCAGCAGGAACCTAGGACGTCAGCCCCAGCATTTT.

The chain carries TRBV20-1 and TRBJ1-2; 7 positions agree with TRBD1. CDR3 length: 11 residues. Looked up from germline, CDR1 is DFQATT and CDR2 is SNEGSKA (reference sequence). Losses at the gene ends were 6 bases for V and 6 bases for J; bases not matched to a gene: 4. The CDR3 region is CSANRGDGYTF. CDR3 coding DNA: TGCAGTGCCAACAGGGGCGATGGCTACACCTTC.

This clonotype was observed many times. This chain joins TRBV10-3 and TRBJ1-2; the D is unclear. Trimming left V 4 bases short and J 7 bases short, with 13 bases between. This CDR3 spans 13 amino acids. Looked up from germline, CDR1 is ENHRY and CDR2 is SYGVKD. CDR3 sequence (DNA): TGTGCCATCAGTGTATCCGGGTCTGGTGGCTACACCTTC. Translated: CAISVSGSGGYTF.

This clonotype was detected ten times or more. This CDR3 reads CASSLGQGHNQPQHF. CDR3 coding DNA: TGTGCCAGCAGCTTGGGACAGGGGCACAATCAGCCCCAGCATTTT. The genes are TRBV7-2 and TRBJ1-5; 10 nucleotides align to TRBD1. V was pared by 3 bases and J by 3 bases, with 2 bases of the junction left unmatched. This CDR3 region has 15 residues. Germline loops: CDR1 SGHTA, CDR2 FQGNSA.

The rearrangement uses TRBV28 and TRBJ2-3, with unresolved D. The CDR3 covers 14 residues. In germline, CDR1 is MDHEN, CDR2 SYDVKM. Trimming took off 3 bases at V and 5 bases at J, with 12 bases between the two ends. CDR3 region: CASSLSLHIDTQYF. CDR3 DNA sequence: TGTGCCAGCAGTTTGAGCCTCCACATAGATACGCAGTATTTT.

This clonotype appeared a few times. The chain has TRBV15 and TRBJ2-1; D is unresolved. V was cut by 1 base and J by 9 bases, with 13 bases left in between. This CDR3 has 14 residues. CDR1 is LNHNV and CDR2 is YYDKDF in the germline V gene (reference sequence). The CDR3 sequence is CATSRAFGLGEQFF. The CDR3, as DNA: TGTGCCACCAGCAGAGCCTTTGGGCTGGGTGAGCAGTTCTTC.